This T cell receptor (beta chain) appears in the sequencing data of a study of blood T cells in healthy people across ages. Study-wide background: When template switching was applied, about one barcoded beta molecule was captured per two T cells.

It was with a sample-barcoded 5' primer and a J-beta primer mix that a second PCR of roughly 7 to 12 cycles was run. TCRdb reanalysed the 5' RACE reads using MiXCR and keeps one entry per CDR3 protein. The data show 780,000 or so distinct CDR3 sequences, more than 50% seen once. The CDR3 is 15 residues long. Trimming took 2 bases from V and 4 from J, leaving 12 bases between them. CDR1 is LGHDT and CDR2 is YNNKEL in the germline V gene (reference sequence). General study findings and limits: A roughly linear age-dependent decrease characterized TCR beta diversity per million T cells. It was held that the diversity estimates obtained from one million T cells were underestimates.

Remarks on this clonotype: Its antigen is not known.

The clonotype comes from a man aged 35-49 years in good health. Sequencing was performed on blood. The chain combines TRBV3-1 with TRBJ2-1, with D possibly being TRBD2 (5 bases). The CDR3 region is CASSQYPRAYNEQFF. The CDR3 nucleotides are TGTGCCAGCAGCCAATATCCGAGGGCATACAATGAGCAGTTCTTC.